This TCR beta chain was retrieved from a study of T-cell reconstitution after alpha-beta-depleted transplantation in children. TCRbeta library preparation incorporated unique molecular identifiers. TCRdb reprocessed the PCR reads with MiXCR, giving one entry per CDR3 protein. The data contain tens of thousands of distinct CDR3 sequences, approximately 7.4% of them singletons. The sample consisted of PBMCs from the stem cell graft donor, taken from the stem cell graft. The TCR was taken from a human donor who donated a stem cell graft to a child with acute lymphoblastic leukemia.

The chain's CDR3 is CASSVGNTYTGELFF. The DNA for the CDR3 is TGTGCCAGCAGCGTAGGTAACACATACACCGGGGAGCTGTTTTTT. The rearrangement links TRBV9 to TRBJ2-2; no firm D call. Germline V gene lookup returns CDR1 SGDLS and CDR2 YYNGEE. The V end was cut by 0 bases, the J end by 3 bases, with 9 bases between. The CDR3 runs to 15 residues.